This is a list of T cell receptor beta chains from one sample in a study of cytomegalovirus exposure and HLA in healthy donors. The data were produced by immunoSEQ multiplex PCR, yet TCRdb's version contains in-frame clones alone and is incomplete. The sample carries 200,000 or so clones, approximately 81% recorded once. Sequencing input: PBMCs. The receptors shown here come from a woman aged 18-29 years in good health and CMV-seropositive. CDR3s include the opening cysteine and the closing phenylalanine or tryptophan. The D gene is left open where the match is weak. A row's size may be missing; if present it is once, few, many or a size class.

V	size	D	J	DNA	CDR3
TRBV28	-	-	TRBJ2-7	TGTGCCAGCAGTTCCCCGGACGGCCTTGGGGGGGAGCAGTACTTC	CASSSPDGLGGEQYF
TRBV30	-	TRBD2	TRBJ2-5	TGTGCCTGGAGGGGGACTAGCTTCGAGACCCAGTACTTC	CAWRGTSFETQYF
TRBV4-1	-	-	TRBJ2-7	TGCGCCAGCAGCCATGGGGGGGGACACCCAATACTGTACTTC	CASSHGGGHPILYF
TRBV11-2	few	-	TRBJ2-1	TGTGCCAGCAGCTTAGTGGCGGGGGCGACCTACAATGAGCAGTTCTTC	CASSLVAGATYNEQFF
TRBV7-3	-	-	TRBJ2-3	TGTGCCAGCAGCGCCTTCAGGGCCTCCACAGATACGCAGTATTTT	CASSAFRASTDTQYF
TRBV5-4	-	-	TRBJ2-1	TGTGCCAGCAGCGCGGGAATAGCCGGGAATGAGCAGTTCTTC	CASSAGIAGNEQFF
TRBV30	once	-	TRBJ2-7	TGTGCCTTTCAAGGGGGCTACGAGCAGTACTTC	CAFQGGYEQYF
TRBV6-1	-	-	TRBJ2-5	TGTGCCAGCATATCGCTTTTTGGAGGAGAGACCCAGTACTTC	CASISLFGGETQYF
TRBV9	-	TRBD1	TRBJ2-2	TGTGCCAGCAGGAGACAGGGGGCGTCCGGGGAGCTGTTTTTT	CASRRQGASGELFF
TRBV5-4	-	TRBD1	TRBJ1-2	TGTGCCAGCAGCCTTTTTACAGGGGGCGCATATGGCTACACCTTC	CASSLFTGGAYGYTF
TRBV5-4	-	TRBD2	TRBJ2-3	TGTGCCAGCAGCTTTAGCGGGGGGCGGATGTATTTT	CASSFSGGRMYF
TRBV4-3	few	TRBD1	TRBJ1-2	TGCGCCAGCAGCCAAGAATACTTTGGACAGGGATCCTACACCTTC	CASSQEYFGQGSYTF
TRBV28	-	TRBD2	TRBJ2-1	TGTGCCAGCAGTGAGCGGGGAAAAATAAGTGGTGAGCAGTTCTTC	CASSERGKISGEQFF
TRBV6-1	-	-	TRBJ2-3	TGTGCCAGCAGTGAGTTTAGGACAACAGATACGCAGTATTTT	CASSEFRTTDTQYF
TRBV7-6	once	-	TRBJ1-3	TGTGCCAGCAGCTTAGCGTTACTGAACACCATATATTTT	CASSLALLNTIYF
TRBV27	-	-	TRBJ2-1	TGTGCCAGCAGTTTACGACGGGGATTCGATGAGCAGTTCTTC	CASSLRRGFDEQFF
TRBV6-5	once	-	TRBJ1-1	TGTGCCAGCAGTTCTCCCGGGAGTGGTGAAGCTTTCTTT	CASSSPGSGEAFF
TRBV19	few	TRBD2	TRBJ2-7	TGTGCCAGTAACTCACGCGGGGGAGAGGGCGAGCAGTACTTC	CASNSRGGEGEQYF
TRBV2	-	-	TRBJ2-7	TGTGCCAGCAGTGTATTCGAGCAGTACTTC	CASSVFEQYF
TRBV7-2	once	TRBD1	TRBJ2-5	TGTGCCAGCAGCCACAGGGGGGAGACCCAGTACTTC	CASSHRGETQYF
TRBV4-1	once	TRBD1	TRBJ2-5	TGCGCCAGCAGCCAAGAGGTAGGGACAGGGCGACCGGTAGGGGAGACCCAGTACTTC	CASSQEVGTGRPVGETQYF
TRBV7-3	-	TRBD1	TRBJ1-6	TGTGCCAGCAGCCCCCGACAGGGTGATAATTCACCCCTCCACTTT	CASSPRQGDNSPLHF
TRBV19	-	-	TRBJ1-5	TGTGCCAGTAGTATTAAGGGGTTGAGCAATCAGCCCCAGCATTTT	CASSIKGLSNQPQHF
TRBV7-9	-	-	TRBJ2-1	TGTGCCAGCAGCTCCGTCCGCAATGAGCAGTTCTTC	CASSSVRNEQFF
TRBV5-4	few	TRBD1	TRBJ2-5	TGTGCCAGCAGCTTAACAGGGGGCCGGAAAGAGACCCAGTACTTC	CASSLTGGRKETQYF
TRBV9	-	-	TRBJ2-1	TGTGCCAGCAGCGTAGGTATGGGCATGGACAATGAGCAGTTCTTC	CASSVGMGMDNEQFF
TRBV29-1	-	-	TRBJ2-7	TGCAGCGTTGAACCCAGGATTCTATCCGAGCAGTACTTC	CSVEPRILSEQYF
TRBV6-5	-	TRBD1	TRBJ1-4	TGTGCCAGCAGCCGCAACAGGGGGCCTAATGAAAAACTGTTTTTT	CASSRNRGPNEKLFF
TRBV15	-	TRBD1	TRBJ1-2	TGTGCCACCAGCAGAGGCCCAGACAGGGGAACTGCCTATGGCTACACCTTC	CATSRGPDRGTAYGYTF
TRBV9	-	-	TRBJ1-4	TGTGCCAGCAGCGCAACAGGACCTAATGAAAAACTGTTTTTT	CASSATGPNEKLFF
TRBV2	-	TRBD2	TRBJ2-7	TGTGCCAGCAGTGGTCAGCGGGGGGCCTACGAGCAGTACTTC	CASSGQRGAYEQYF
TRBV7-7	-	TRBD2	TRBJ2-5	TGTGCCAGCAGCCACGGGGGGGGGCAGTACTTC	CASSHGGGQYF
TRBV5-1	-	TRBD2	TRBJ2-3	TGCGCCAGCAGCCCCGGACTAGCGGGGGGACCTGGAGATACGCAGTATTTT	CASSPGLAGGPGDTQYF
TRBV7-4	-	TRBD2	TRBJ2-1	TGTGCCAGCAGCCGACTAGCGGGGGGGCCGAGATTCTTC	CASSRLAGGPRFF
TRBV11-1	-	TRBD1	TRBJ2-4	TGTGCCAGTAGCATACCGGGGACAGGGGGAAACATTCAGTACTTC	CASSIPGTGGNIQYF
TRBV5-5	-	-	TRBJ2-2	TGTGCCAGCAGCTTGGTTGCCGGGTCTAATGGCGGGGAGCTGTTTTTT	CASSLVAGSNGGELFF
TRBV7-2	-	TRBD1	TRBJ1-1	TGTGCCAGCAGCTTAGGTGGGACAGGGAACACTGAAGCTTTCTTT	CASSLGGTGNTEAFF
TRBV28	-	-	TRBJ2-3	TGTGCCAGCAGTGAGAGCCCTAGACTCGATACGCAGTATTTT	CASSESPRLDTQYF
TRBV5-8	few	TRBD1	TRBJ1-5	TGTGCCAGCAGCTCCCAACAGGGGACCAGGAATAGCAATCAGCCCCAGCATTTT	CASSSQQGTRNSNQPQHF
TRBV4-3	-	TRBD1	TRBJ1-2	TGCGCCAGCAGCCAAGGAGTCACAGGGGGACCTCCCCACTATGGCTACACCTTC	CASSQGVTGGPPHYGYTF
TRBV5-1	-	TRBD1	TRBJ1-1	TGCGCCAGCAGCCGCCGACAGGGGGGGGACACTGAAGCTTTCTTT	CASSRRQGGDTEAFF
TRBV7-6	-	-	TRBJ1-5	TGTGCCGTCCAGGGTGGGATAGGTCAGCCCCAGCATTTT	CAVQGGIGQPQHF
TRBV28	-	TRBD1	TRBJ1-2	TGTGCCAGCAGTCCCCGGCGGACAGGGCCCCCCTATGGCTACACCTTC	CASSPRRTGPPYGYTF
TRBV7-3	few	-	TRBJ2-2	TGTGCCAGCAGCCCAACACCCGCCGGGGAGCTGTTTTTT	CASSPTPAGELFF
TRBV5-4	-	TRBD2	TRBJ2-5	TGTGCCAGCAGCTTGGCCAGCCTAGCGGGGACGGAAGAGACCCAGTACTTC	CASSLASLAGTEETQYF
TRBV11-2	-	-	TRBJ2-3	TGTGCCAGCAGCCGGTCGCTGGGGCCCACAGATACGCAGTATTTT	CASSRSLGPTDTQYF
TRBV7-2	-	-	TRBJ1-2	TGTGCCAGCAGCTTAAACCCGGGGGTGATGGATGGCTACACCTTC	CASSLNPGVMDGYTF
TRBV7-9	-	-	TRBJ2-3	TGTGCCAGCAGCATAGACAGGTTGAGCACAGATACGCAGTATTTT	CASSIDRLSTDTQYF
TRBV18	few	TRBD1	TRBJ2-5	TGTGCCAGCTCAACGAACAGGGGGCGAGAGACCCAGTACTTC	CASSTNRGRETQYF
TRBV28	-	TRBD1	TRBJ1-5	TGTGCCAGCAGTGACCCGGGACAGGGGGCCAGGCAGCCCCAGCATTTT	CASSDPGQGARQPQHF
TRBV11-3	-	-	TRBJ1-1	TGTGCCAGCAGCTTCAGTTACACTGAAGCTTTCTTT	CASSFSYTEAFF
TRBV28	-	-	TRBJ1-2	TGTGCCAGCAGTTTAGGGAGGTCGCTGAGGAGTGGCTACACCTTC	CASSLGRSLRSGYTF
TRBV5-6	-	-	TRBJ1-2	TGTGCCAGCAGCCGGCGCGGGGGGCCCTATGGCTACACCTTC	CASSRRGGPYGYTF
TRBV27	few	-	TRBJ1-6	TGTGCCAGCAGTCCCTCTTCACCCCTCCACTTT	CASSPSSPLHF
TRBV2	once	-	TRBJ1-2	TGTGCCAGCAGTGAGGGCTTTAACTATGGCTACACCTTC	CASSEGFNYGYTF
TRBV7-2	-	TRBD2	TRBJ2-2	TGTGCCAGCAGTGGGACTAGGAACACCGGGGAGCTGTTTTTT	CASSGTRNTGELFF
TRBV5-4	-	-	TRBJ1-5	TGTGCCAGCAGCTTGGAGCCGAATCAGCCCCAGCATTTT	CASSLEPNQPQHF
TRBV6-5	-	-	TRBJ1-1	TGTGCCAGCAGCTTGGCATACTCCTCAGGGACTGAAGCTTTCTTT	CASSLAYSSGTEAFF
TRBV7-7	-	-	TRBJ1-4	TGTGCTAGCAGCGGGGCGGGGTATGAAAAACTGTTTTTT	CASSGAGYEKLFF
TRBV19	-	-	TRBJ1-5	TGTGCCAGTAGTAATACAGGCTCGCAGCCCCAGCATTTT	CASSNTGSQPQHF